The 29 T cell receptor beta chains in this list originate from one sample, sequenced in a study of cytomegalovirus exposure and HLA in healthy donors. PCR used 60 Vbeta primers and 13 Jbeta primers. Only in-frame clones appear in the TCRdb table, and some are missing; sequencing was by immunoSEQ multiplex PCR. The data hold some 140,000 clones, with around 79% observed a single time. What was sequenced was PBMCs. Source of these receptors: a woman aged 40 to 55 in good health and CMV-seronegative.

The CDR3 is CASSLETGSNQPQHF. CDR3 in DNA: TGCGCCAGCAGCTTGGAAACAGGGAGCAATCAGCCCCAGCATTTT. V usage is TRBV5-1 and J usage is TRBJ1-5; the D gene is possibly TRBD1 (6 bases). V lost 0 bases and J lost 1, with 8 bases in between. The CDR3 is 15 residues long. Germline V gene data show CDR1 as SGHRS and CDR2 as YFSETQ.

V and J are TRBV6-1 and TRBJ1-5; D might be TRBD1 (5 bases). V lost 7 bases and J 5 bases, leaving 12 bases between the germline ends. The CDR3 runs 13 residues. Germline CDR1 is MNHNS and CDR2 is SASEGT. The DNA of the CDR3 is TGTGCCAGCATCCCAGGGTCTCATCAGCCCCAGCATTTT. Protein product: CASIPGSHQPQHF.

The CDR3 DNA reads as TGTGCCATCAGTGAGTCGAGGTGGACCAGGGGCGACACTGAAGCTTTCTTT. Translated, it gives CAISESRWTRGDTEAFF. V gene TRBV10-3 combines with J gene TRBJ1-1; weak D call: TRBD1 (6 bases). This CDR3 contains 17 residues. Trimming took 0 bases from V and 3 from J, leaving 17 bases between them. CDR1 and CDR2 from the germline V gene are ENHRY and SYGVKD.

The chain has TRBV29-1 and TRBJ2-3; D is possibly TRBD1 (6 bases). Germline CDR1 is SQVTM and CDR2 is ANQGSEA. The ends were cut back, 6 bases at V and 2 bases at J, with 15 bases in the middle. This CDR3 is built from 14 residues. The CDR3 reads CSVGPGHPTDTQYF. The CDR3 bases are TGCAGCGTGGGTCCGGGACACCCCACAGATACGCAGTATTTT.

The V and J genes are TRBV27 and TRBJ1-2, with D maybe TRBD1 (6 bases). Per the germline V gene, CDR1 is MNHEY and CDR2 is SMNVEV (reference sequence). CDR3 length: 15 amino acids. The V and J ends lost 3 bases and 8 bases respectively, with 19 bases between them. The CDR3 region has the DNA TGTGCCAGCAGTTTGGGAGCAGGGGATCTATTGGGCTACACCTTC. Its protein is CASSLGAGDLLGYTF.

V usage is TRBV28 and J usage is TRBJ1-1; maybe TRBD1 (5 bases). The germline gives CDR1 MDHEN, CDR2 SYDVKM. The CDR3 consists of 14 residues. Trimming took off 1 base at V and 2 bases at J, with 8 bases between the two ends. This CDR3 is CASSLSGPNTEAFF. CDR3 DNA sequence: TGTGCCAGCAGTTTATCAGGGCCAAACACTGAAGCTTTCTTT.

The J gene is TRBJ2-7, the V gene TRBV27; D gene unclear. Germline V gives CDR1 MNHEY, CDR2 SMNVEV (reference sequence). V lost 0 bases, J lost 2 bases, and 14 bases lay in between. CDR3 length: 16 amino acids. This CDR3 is CASSLSQSSFPYEQYF. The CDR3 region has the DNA TGTGCCAGCAGTTTATCGCAATCGAGTTTTCCCTACGAGCAGTACTTC.

The CDR3 loop reads CASSVDRPQDQPQHF. The CDR3 nucleotides read TGTGCCAGCAGCGTGGACAGGCCTCAGGATCAGCCCCAGCATTTT. The J gene is TRBJ1-5, the V gene TRBV2, with 7 positions matching TRBD1. V was pared by 6 bases and J by 5 bases, with 10 bases of the junction left unmatched. CDR3 length: 15 residues. Germline V gene sequence: CDR1 SNHLY, CDR2 FYNNEI.

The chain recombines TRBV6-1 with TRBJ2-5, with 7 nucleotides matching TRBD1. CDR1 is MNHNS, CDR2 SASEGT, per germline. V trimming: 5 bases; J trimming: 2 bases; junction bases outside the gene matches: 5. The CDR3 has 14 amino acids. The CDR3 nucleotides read TGTGCCAGCAGTCTCGACAGGGTTCAAGAGACCCAGTACTTC. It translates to CASSLDRVQETQYF.

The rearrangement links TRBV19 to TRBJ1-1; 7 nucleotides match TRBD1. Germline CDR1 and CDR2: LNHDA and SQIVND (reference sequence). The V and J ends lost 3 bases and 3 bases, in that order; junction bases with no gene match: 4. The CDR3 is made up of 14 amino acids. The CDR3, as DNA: TGTGCCAGTAGTATTGACGGACAGGACACTGAAGCTTTCTTT. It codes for CASSIDGQDTEAFF.

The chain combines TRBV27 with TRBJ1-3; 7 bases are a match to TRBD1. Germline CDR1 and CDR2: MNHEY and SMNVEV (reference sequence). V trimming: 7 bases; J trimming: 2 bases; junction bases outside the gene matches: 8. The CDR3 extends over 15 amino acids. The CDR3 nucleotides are TGTGCCAGCAAGAGACAGGGAATAACTGGAAACACCATATATTTT. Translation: CASKRQGITGNTIYF.

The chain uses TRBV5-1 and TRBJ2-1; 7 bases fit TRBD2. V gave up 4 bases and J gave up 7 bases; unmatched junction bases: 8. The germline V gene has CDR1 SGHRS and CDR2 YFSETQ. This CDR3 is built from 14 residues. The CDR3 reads CASSLQGLTNEQFF. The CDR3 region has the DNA TGCGCCAGCAGCCTTCAGGGACTAACAAATGAGCAGTTCTTC.

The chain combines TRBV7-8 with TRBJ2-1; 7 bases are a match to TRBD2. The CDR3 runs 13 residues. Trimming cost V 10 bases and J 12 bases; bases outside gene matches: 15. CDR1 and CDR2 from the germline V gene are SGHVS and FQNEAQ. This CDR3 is CATFRSTSERQFF. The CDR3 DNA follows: TGTGCCACCTTCAGAAGTACTAGCGAACGGCAGTTCTTC. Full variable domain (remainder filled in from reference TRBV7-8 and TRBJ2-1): GAGVSQSPRYKVAKRGQDVALRCDPISGHVSLFWYQQALGQGPEFLTYFQNEAQLDKSGLPSDRFFAERPEGSVSTLKIQRTQQEDSAVYLCATFRSTSERQFFGPGTRLTVL.

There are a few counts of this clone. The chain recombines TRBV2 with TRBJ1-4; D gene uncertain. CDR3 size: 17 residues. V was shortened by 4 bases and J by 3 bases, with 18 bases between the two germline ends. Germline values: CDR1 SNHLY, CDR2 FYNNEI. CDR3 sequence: CASSGERRRQANEKLFF. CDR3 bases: TGTGCCAGCAGTGGGGAGAGGAGGAGGCAAGCTAATGAAAAACTGTTTTTT.

The CDR3 region is CASSGERGGVDTQYF. CDR3 bases: TGTGCCAGCAGCGGAGAGCGGGGTGGGGTAGATACGCAGTATTTT. The genes are TRBV9 and TRBJ2-3; TRBD2 agrees at 7 bases. CDR3 size: 15 residues. J lost 5 bases, V lost 3 bases, and 9 bases had no gene match. CDR1 and CDR2 from the germline V gene are SGDLS and YYNGEE.

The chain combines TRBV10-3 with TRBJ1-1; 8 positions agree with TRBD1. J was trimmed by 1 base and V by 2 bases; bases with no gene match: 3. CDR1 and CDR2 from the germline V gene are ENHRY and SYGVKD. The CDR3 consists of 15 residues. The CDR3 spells CAISETDRGNTEAFF. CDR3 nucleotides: TGTGCCATCAGTGAGACCGACAGGGGGAACACTGAAGCTTTCTTT.

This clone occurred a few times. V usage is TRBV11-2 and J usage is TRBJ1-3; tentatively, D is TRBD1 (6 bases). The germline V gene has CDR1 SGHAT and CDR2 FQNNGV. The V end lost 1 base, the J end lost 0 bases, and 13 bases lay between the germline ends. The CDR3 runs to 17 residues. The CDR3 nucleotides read TGTGCCAGCAGCTTAGGGTACAGGGCGCTCTCTGGAAACACCATATATTTT. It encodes CASSLGYRALSGNTIYF. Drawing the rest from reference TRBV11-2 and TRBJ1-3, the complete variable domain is EAGVAQSPRYKIIEKRQSVAFWCNPISGHATLYWYQQILGQGPKLLIQFQNNGVVDDSQLPKDRFSAERLKGVDSTLKIQPAKLEDSAVYLCASSLGYRALSGNTIYFGEGSWLTVV.

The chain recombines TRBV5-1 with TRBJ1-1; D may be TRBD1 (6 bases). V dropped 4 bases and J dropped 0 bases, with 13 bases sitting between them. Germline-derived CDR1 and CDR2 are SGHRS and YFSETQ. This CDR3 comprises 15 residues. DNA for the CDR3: TGCGCCAGCAGCGGGGGGGCTAACATGAACACTGAAGCTTTCTTT. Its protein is CASSGGANMNTEAFF.

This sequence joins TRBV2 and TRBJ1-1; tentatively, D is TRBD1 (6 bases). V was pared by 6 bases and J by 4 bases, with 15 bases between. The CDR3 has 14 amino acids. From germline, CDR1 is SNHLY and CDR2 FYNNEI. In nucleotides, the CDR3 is TGTGCCAGCAGGGGGGGGGCGGGGGGCACTGAAGCTTTCTTT. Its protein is CASRGGAGGTEAFF.

The CDR3 is CAWGDSYGYTF. The CDR3 nucleotides are TGTGCCTGGGGTGACAGCTATGGCTACACCTTC. The rearrangement joins TRBV30 to TRBJ1-2; weak D call: TRBD1 (5 bases). Trimming removed 5 bases from V and 4 bases from J, with 8 bases in between. The CDR3 consists of 11 residues. Germline loops: CDR1 GTSNPN, CDR2 SVGIG (reference sequence).

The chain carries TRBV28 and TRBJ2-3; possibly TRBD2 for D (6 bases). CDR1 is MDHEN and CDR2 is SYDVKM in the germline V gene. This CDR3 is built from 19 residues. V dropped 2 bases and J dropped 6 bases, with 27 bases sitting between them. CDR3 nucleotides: TGTGCCAGCAGTTTAAACCTCACTGCGGGACCTCGGAATTCCGATACGCAGTATTTT. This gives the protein CASSLNLTAGPRNSDTQYF.

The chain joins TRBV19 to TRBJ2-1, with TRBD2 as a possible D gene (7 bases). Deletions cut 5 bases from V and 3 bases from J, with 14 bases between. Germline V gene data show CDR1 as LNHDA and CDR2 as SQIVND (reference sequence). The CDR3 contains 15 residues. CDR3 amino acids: CASSPGGGNYNEQFF. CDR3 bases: TGTGCCAGTAGTCCGGGGGGCGGGAACTACAATGAGCAGTTCTTC.

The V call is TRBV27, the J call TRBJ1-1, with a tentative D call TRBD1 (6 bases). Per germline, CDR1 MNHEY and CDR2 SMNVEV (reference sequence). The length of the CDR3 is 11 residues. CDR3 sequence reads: CASGVNTEAFF. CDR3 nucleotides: TGTGCATCAGGGGTGAACACTGAAGCTTTCTTT.

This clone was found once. CDR3 sequence: CASNFPTGGSGQYF. DNA for the CDR3: TGTGCCAGCAACTTCCCGACGGGGGGGTCCGGGCAGTACTTC. This sequence joins TRBV9 and TRBJ2-7; 8 bases map to TRBD2. V lost 6 bases, J lost 9 bases, and 14 bases stayed unmatched. The CDR3 runs 14 residues. CDR1 and CDR2 from the germline V gene are SGDLS and YYNGEE.

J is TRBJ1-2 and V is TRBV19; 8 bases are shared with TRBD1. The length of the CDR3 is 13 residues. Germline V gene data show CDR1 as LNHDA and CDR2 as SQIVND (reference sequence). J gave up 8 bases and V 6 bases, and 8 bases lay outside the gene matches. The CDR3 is CASSMDRAWGYTF. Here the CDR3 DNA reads TGTGCCAGTAGCATGGACAGGGCGTGGGGCTACACCTTC.

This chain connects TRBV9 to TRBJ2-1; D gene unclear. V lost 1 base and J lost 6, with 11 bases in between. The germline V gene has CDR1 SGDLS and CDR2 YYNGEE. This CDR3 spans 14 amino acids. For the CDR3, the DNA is TGTGCCAGCAGCGTAACGACACCTGGCAATGAGCAGTTCTTC. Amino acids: CASSVTTPGNEQFF.

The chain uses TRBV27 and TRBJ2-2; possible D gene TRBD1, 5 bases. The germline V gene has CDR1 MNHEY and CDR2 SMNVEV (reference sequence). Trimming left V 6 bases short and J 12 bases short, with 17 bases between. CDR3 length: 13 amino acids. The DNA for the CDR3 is TGTGCCAGCAGCCGACCCAGGGCCCCCAAGCTGTTTTTT. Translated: CASSRPRAPKLFF.

In DNA, the CDR3 is TGTGCCAGCAGTTACTCCGGGACAGGGGACTATGGCTACACCTTC. Encoded protein: CASSYSGTGDYGYTF. The chain combines TRBV6-5 with TRBJ1-2; 10 bases fit TRBD1. J lost 3 bases, V lost 0 bases, and 1 base had no gene match. Germline values: CDR1 MNHEY, CDR2 SVGAGI. This CDR3 comprises 15 residues.

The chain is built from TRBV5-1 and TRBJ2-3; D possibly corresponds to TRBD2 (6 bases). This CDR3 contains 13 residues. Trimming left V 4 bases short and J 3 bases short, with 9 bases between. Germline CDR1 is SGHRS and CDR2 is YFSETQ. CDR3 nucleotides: TGCGCCAGCAGCCCGGCGGGGACAGATACGCAGTATTTT. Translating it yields CASSPAGTDTQYF.